This T cell receptor (beta chain) came from a study of CD8+CD57+ T cells in acquired aplastic anemia. Turning to the study itself: The DNA of sorted CD4+ and CD8+ cells averaged roughly 3.2 ug.

Study results and limitations: Significant differences in CD8+ Simpson's diversity were not observed between patients and controls. Patients and controls shared some 30 CD8+ CDR3 sequences, highly expressed in patients.

Profiling of TCR beta VDJ combinations and CDR3 sequences used genomic DNA as template. MiXCR was run by TCRdb on the reads, yielding one entry per CDR3 protein. Seen here are hundreds of thousands of distinct CDR3 sequences, 25% to 40% observed once, and the top ten hold roughly 0.8%. The germline V and J ends were trimmed by 4 bases and 1 base, with 11 bases remaining between them. Germline V gene sequence: CDR1 SGDLS, CDR2 YYNGEE. The CDR3 contains 14 residues. As regards this clonotype: The antigen remains undetermined.

Patients selected for sequencing had displayed CD8+CD57+ cell expansion by flow cytometry. This receptor was taken from a human donor with aplastic anemia. The sample taken for sequencing was sorted CD4+, CD8+, or CD8+CD57+ T cells (not recorded which) from PBMCs. The chain recombines TRBV9 with TRBJ1-1; D uncertain. The CDR3 loop reads CASSPRTENTEAFF. The CDR3 DNA sequence: TGTGCCAGCAGCCCTCGAACAGAGAACACTGAAGCTTTCTTT.